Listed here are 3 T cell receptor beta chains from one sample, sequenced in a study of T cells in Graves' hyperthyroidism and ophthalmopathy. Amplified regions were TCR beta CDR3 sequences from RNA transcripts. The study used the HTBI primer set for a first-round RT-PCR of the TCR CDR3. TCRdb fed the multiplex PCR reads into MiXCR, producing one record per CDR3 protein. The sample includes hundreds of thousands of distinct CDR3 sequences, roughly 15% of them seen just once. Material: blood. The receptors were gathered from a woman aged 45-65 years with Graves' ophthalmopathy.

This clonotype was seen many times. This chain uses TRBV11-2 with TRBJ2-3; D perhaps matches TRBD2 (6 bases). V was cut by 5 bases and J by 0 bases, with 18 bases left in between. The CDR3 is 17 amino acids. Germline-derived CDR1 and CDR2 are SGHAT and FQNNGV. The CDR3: CASSPLWGTSSTDTQYF. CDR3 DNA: TGTGCCAGCAGCCCCCTCTGGGGGACTTCTAGCACAGATACGCAGTATTTT.

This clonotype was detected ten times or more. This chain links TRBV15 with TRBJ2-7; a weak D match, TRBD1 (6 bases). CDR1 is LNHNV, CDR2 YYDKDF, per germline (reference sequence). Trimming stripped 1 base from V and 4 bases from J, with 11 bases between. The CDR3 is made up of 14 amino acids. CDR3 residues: CATSRGGQGYEQYF. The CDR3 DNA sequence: TGTGCCACCAGCAGAGGCGGGCAGGGGTACGAGCAGTACTTC.

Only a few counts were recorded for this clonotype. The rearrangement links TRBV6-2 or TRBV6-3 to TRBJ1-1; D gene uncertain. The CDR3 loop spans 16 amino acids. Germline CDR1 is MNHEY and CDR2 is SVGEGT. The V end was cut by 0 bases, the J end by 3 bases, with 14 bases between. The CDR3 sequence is CASSYSPARGDTEAFF. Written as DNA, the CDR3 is TGTGCCAGCAGTTACTCTCCAGCCCGTGGGGACACTGAAGCTTTCTTT.